This T cell receptor beta chain was documented in a study of blood T cell repertoires in COVID-19. Study-level information: COVID-19 samples collected from the United States, Italy and Spain covered acute and convalescent phases.

In the original workflow: Estimated nucleated cell counts came from reference gene primer amplification. Clones were read by immunoSEQ multiplex PCR, and TCRdb kept only the in-frame ones, dropping some. V, J and clone size derive from that table, while D and trimming were established from the DNA sequence. The profile covers about 320,000 clones, with approximately 85% appearing a single time and around 7.8% taken by the ten largest. V lost 5 bases and J lost 5; bases outside the gene matches: 9. This CDR3 spans 16 amino acids. CDR1 is MNHEY, CDR2 SVGEGT, per germline. V is TRBV6-2 or TRBV6-3 and J is TRBJ2-3; 11 nucleotides align to TRBD2. The clonotype originates from a human donor in a cohort sampled during active COVID-19. Sequencing input: peripheral blood. The CDR3 spells CASSADSGGAVDTQYF. CDR3 DNA: TGTGCCAGCAGTGCTGATAGCGGGGGGGCCGTAGATACGCAGTATTTT.